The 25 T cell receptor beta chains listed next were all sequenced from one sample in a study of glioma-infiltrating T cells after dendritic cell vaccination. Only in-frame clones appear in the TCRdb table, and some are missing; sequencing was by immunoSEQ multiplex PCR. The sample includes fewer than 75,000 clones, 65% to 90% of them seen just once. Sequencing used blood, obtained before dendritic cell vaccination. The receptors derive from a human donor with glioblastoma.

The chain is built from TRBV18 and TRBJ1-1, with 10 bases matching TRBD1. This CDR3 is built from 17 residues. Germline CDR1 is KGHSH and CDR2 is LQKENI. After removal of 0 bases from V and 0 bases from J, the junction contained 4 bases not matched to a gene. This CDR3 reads CASSPPGQGQMNTEAFF. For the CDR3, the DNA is TGTGCCAGCTCACCACCGGGACAGGGGCAAATGAACACTGAAGCTTTCTTT.

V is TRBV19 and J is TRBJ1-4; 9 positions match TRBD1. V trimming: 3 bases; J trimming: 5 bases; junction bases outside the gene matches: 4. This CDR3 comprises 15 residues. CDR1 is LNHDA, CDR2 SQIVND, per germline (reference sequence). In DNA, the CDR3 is TGTGCCAGTAGTATTGGGACAGGGCGAAATGAAAAACTGTTTTTT. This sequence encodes CASSIGTGRNEKLFF.

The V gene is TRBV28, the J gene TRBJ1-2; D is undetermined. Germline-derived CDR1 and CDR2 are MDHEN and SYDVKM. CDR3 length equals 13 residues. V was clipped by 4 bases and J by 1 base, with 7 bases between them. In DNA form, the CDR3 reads TGTGCCAGCAGTTCTCCAGATAACTATGGCTACACCTTC. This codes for CASSSPDNYGYTF.

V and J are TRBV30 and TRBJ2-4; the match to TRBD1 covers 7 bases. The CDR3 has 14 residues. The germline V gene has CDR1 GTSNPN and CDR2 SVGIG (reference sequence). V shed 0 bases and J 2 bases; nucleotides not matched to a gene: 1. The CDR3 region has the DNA TGTGCCTGGAGTGTGACAGGGCCCAAAAACATTCAGTACTTC. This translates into CAWSVTGPKNIQYF. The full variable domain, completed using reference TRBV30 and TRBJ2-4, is SQTIHQWPATLVQPVGSPLSLECTVEGTSNPNLYWYRQAAGRGLQLLFYSVGIGQISSEVPQNLSASRPQDRQFILSSKKLLLSDSGFYLCAWSVTGPKNIQYFGAGTRLSVL.

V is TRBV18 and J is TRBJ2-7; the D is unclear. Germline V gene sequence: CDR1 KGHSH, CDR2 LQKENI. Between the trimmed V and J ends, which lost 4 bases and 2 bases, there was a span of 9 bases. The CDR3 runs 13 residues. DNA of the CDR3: TGTGCCAGCTCACATCCTCCAGCCTACGAGCAGTACTTC. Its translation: CASSHPPAYEQYF.

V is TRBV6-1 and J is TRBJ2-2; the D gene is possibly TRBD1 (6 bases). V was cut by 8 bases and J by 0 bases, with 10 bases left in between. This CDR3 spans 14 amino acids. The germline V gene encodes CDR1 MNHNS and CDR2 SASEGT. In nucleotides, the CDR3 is TGTGCCAGCTGTCGGACAGCGAACACCGGGGAGCTGTTTTTT. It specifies CASCRTANTGELFF.

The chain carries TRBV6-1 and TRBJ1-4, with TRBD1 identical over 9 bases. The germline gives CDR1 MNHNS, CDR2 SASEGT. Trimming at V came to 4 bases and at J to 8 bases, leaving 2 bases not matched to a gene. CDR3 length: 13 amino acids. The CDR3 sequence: CASSGTGVEKLFF. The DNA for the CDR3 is TGTGCCAGCAGTGGGACAGGGGTAGAAAAACTGTTTTTT.

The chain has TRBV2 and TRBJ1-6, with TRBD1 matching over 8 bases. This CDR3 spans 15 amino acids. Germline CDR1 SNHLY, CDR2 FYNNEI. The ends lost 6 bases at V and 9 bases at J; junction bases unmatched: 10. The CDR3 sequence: CASSDPDRVSSPLHF. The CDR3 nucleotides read TGTGCCAGCAGCGATCCGGACAGGGTGTCTTCACCCCTCCACTTT.

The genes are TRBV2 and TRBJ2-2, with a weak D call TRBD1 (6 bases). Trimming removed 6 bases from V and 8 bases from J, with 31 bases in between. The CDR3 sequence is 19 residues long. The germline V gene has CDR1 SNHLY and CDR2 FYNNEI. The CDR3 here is CASSEQIDRNPNRDGELFF. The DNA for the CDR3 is TGTGCCAGCAGCGAGCAAATTGACAGGAACCCTAACCGCGATGGGGAGCTGTTTTTT.

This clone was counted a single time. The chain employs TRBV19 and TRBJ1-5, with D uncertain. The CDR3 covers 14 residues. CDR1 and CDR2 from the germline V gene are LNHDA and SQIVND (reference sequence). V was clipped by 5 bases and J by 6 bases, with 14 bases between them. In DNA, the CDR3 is TGTGCCAGTAGTGTCTCCGGAAGAGGTCAGCCCCAGCATTTT. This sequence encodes CASSVSGRGQPQHF. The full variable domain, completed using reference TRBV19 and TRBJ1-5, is DGGITQSPKYLFRKEGQNVTLSCEQNLNHDAMYWYRQDPGQGLRLIYYSQIVNDFQKGDIAEGYSVSREKKESFPLTVTSAQKNPTAFYLCASSVSGRGQPQHFGDGTRLSIL.

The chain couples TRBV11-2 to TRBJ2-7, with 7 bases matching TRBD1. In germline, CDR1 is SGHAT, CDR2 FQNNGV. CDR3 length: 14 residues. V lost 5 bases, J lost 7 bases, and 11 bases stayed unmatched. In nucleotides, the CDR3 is TGTGCCAGCAGCCCCCGGACACCAGGGGGTGAGCAGTACTTC. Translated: CASSPRTPGGEQYF.

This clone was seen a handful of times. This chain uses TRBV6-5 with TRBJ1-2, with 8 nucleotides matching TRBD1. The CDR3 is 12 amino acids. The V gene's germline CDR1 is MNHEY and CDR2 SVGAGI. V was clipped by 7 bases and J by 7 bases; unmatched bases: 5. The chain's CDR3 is CASTKTGGGYTF. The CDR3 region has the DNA TGTGCCAGCACCAAAACAGGGGGTGGCTACACCTTC.

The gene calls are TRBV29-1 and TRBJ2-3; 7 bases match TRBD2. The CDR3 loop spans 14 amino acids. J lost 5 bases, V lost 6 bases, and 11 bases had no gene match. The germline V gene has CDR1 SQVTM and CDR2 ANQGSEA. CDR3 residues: CSVEPRDYEDTQYF. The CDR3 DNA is TGCAGCGTCGAGCCCCGGGACTACGAAGATACGCAGTATTTT.

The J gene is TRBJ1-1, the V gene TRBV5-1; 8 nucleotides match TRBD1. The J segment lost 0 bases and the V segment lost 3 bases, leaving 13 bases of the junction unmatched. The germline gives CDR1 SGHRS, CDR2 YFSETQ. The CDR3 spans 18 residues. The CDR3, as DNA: TGCGCCAGCAGCTGGAACGAAGGACAGGGAAAATTGAACACTGAAGCTTTCTTT. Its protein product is CASSWNEGQGKLNTEAFF.

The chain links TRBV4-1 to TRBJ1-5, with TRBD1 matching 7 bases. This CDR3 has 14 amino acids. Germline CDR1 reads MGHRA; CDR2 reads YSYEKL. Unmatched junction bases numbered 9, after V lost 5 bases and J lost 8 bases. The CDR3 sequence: CASSDRTGRKPQHF. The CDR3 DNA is TGCGCCAGCAGCGATAGGACAGGTAGAAAGCCCCAGCATTTT.

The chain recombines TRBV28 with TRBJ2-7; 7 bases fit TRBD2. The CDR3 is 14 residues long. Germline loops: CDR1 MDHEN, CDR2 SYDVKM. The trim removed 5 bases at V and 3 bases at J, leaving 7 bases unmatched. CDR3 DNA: TGTGCCAGCAGTCGGGGGGACGATGACTACGAGCAGTACTTC. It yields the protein CASSRGDDDYEQYF.

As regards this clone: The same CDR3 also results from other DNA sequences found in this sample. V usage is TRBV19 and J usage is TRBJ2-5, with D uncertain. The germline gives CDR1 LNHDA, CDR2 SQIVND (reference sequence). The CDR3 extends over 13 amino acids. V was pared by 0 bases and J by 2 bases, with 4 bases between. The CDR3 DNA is TGTGCCAGTAGTATAGATAGACAAGAGACCCAGTACTTC. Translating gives CASSIDRQETQYF.

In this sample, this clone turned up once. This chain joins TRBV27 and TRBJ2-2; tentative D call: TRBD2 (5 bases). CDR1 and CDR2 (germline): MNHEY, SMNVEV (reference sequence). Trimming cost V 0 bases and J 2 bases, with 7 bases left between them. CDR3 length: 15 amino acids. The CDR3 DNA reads TGTGCCAGCAGTTTATCCGGGATCAACACCGGGGAGCTGTTTTTT. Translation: CASSLSGINTGELFF.

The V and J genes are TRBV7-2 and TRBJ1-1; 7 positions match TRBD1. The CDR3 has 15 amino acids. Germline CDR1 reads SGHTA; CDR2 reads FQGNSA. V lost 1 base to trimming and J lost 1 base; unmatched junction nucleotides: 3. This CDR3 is CASSLGQGGNTEAFF. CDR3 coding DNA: TGTGCCAGCAGCTTAGGACAGGGAGGGAACACTGAAGCTTTCTTT. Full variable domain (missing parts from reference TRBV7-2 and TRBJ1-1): GAGVSQSPSNKVTEKGKDVELRCDPISGHTALYWYRQSLGQGLEFLIYFQGNSAPDKSGLPSDRFSAERTGGSVSTLTIQRTQQEDSAVYLCASSLGQGGNTEAFFGQGTRLTVV.

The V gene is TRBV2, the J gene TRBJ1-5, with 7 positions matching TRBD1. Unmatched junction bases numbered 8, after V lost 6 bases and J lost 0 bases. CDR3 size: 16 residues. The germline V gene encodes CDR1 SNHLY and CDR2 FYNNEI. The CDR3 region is CASRLTTGLSNQPQHF. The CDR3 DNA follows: TGTGCCAGCAGGCTCACGACAGGGCTTAGCAATCAGCCCCAGCATTTT.

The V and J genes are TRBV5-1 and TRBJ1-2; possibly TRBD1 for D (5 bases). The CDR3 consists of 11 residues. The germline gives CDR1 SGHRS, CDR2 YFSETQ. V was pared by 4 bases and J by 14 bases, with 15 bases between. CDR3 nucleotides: TGCGCCAGCAGCACGGACAACTACTCGACCTTC. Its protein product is CASSTDNYSTF.

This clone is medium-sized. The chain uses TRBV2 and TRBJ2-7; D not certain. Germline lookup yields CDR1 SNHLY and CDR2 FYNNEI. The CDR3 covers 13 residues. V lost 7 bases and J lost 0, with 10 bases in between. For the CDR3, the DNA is TGTGCCAGCACAAGGCAGGACTCCTACGAGCAGTACTTC. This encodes CASTRQDSYEQYF. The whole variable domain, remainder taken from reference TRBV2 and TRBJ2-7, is EPEVTQTPSHQVTQMGQEVILRCVPISNHLYFYWYRQILGQKVEFLVSFYNNEISEKSEIFDDQFSVERPDGSNFTLKIRSTKLEDSAMYFCASTRQDSYEQYFGPGTRLTVT.

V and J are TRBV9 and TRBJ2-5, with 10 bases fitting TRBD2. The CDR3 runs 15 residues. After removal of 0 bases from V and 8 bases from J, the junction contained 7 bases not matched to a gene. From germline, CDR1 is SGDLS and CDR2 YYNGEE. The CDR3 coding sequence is TGTGCCAGCAGCGTAGGAGCGGGGGGGCAATCCACCCAGTACTTC. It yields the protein CASSVGAGGQSTQYF. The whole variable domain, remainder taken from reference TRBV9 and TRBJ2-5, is DSGVTQTPKHLITATGQRVTLRCSPRSGDLSVYWYQQSLDQGLQFLIQYYNGEERAKGNILERFSAQQFPDLHSELNLSSLELGDSALYFCASSVGAGGQSTQYFGPGTRLLVL.

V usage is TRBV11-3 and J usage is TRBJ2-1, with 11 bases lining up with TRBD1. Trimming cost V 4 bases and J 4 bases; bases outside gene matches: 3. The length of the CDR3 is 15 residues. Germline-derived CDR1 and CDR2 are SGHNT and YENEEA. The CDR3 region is CASSYGTGGYNEQFF. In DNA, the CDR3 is TGTGCCAGCAGCTACGGGACAGGGGGGTACAATGAGCAGTTCTTC.

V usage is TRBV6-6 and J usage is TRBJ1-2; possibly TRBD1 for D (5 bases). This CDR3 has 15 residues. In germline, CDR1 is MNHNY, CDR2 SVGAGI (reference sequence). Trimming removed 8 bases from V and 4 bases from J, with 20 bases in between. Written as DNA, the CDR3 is TGTGCCAGCCTCTTAAGCCCCCAGGGTCTCTATGGCTACACCTTC. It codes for CASLLSPQGLYGYTF.